The T cell receptor (beta chain) described here comes from a study of cytomegalovirus exposure and HLA in healthy donors. Study-level information: Ancestry clustering placed about 80% of 300 to 400 genotyped donors in the Caucasian-associated cluster.

With regard to this clone: Antigen unknown.

The PCR used 60 Vbeta and 13 Jbeta primers. Clones were read by immunoSEQ multiplex PCR, and TCRdb kept only the in-frame ones, dropping some. The profile shows approximately 100,000 clones, approximately 9% of them singletons. CDR1 is MNHEY, CDR2 SVGAGI, per germline. V trimming: 1 base; J trimming: 2 bases; junction bases outside the gene matches: 2. The CDR3 loop spans 15 amino acids. General study results and limits: In a later analysis, common viral pathogens appeared linked to several of the most significant clusters.

The specimen sequenced was PBMCs. This TCR came from a man over 45 in good health and CMV-seropositive. The V call is TRBV6-5, the J call TRBJ2-1; the match to TRBD2 covers 7 bases. CDR3 sequence (DNA): TGTGCCAGCAGTTACTGGGGGAGGGCCTACAATGAGCAGTTCTTC. It codes for CASSYWGRAYNEQFF.